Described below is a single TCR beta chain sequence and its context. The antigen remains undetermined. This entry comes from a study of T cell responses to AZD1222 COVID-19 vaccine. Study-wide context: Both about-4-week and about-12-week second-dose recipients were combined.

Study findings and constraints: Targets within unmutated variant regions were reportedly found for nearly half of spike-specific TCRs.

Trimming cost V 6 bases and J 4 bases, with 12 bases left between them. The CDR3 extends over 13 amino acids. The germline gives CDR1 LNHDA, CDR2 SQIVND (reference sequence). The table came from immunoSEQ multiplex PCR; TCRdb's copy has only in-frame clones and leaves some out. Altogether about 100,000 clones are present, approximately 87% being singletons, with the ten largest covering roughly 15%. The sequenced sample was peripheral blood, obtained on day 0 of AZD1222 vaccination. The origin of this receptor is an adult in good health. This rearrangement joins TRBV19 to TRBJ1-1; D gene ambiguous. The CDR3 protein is CASRRYSGTEAFF. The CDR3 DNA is TGTGCCAGTAGGCGGTATTCGGGCACTGAAGCTTTCTTT.